Listed below are T cell receptor beta chains from one sample, sequenced in a study of T cells after posttransplantation cyclophosphamide. Produced via immunoSEQ multiplex PCR; TCRdb's table is partial and in-frame only. The table shows about 32,000 clones, with over 85% occurring only once. The sample consisted of PBMCs. Receptors were obtained from a woman in her 40s with a blood cancer, CMV-positive, and with a related stem cell donor. The CDR3 runs from the conserved cysteine through the conserved F or W. D genes are given only for firm matches. Some rows mark clone size as missing; the rest say once, few, many or name a class of expanded clone.

j_call d_call v_call clone_size cdr3_nt cdr3_aa
TRBJ2-1 - TRBV29-1 few TGCAGCGTTGAAGAAACTAGATATGAGCAGTTCTTC CSVEETRYEQFF
TRBJ2-1 TRBD1 TRBV9 - TGTGCCAGCAAGGGACAGGGGTTTGGTGAGCAGTTCTTC CASKGQGFGEQFF
TRBJ1-6 - TRBV7-2 - TGTGCCAGCAGCTTAGGGCCCCTCAGCTCCTATAATTCACCCCTCCACTTT CASSLGPLSSYNSPLHF
TRBJ2-3 - TRBV7-9 - TGTGCCAGCAGCTTATGGCTAGAATCGCAGTATTTT CASSLWLESQYF
TRBJ2-1 TRBD2 TRBV5-1 - TGCGCCAGCAGCTTGGCTAGCGGGGGGAATGAGCAGTTCTTC CASSLASGGNEQFF
TRBJ2-3 TRBD2 TRBV7-9 - TGTGCCAGCAGCTTAGGGACTAGCGGGGCCGTTACCTTAACAGATACGCAGTATTTT CASSLGTSGAVTLTDTQYF
TRBJ2-1 - TRBV7-9 - TGTGCCAGCAGCTTAGCGGTACACGGGGGCTACAATGAGCAGTTCTTC CASSLAVHGGYNEQFF
TRBJ2-3 TRBD1 TRBV11-2 - TGTGCCAGCAGCGACAGGGTCACAGATACGCAGTATTTT CASSDRVTDTQYF
TRBJ2-5 TRBD1 TRBV28 once TGTGCCACCCAGGCCCCCGGACAGGGTAAGGAGCAGTACTTC CATQAPGQGKEQYF
TRBJ2-1 TRBD2 TRBV4-3 - TGCGCCAGCAGCCAGCCCCTAGCGGGGGGGTCTTTTGAGCAGTTCTTC CASSQPLAGGSFEQFF
TRBJ2-2 TRBD1 TRBV5-6 - TGTGCCAGCAGTTCGTTCCCGGGACAGGGTGGCACCGGGGAGCTGTTTTTT CASSSFPGQGGTGELFF
TRBJ1-3 - TRBV28 - TGTGCCAGCAGTTTATTCACAGGGTCCAACGGAAACACCATATATTTT CASSLFTGSNGNTIYF
TRBJ1-2 TRBD1 TRBV11-1 few TGTGCCAGCAGCCGTGACAGGGTTGGCTACACCTTC CASSRDRVGYTF
TRBJ1-6 TRBD1 TRBV19 - TGTGCCAGTAGTAATCGGGACAGACAGAATTCACCCCTCCACTTT CASSNRDRQNSPLHF
TRBJ1-1 - TRBV6-5 few TGTGCCAGCAAGCGGGGCGGGAACACTGAAGCTTTCTTT CASKRGGNTEAFF
TRBJ2-1 TRBD2 TRBV9 - TGTGCCAGCAGCGTAGTCCCAGCGGGGGGATCTTACAATGAGCAGTTCTTC CASSVVPAGGSYNEQFF
TRBJ2-2 - TRBV5-4 - TGTGCCAGCAGCTTGTCCTCGGGCACCGGGGAGCTGTTTTTT CASSLSSGTGELFF
TRBJ2-1 TRBD1 TRBV9 once TGTGCCAGCAGCGCACCCGGGACAGGCCCTTACAATGAGCAGTTCTTC CASSAPGTGPYNEQFF
TRBJ2-7 TRBD2 TRBV28 - TGTGCCAGCAGTGAAATGGGACTAGCGGACTACGAGCAGTACTTC CASSEMGLADYEQYF
TRBJ2-3 TRBD2 TRBV19 - TGTGCCAGTAGTATAGATCGCGGGGGGCCGGATACGCAGTATTTT CASSIDRGGPDTQYF
TRBJ1-4 TRBD1 TRBV28 once TGTGCCAGCAGTTCTGACAGGGGGCGAGGAGAAAAACTGTTTTTT CASSSDRGRGEKLFF
TRBJ2-7 TRBD1 TRBV15 - TGTGCCACCAGCACCGGGACAGGGGCCTACGAGCAGTACTTC CATSTGTGAYEQYF
TRBJ1-1 - TRBV18 - TGTGCCAGCTCACAACAGGGGAACACTGAAGCTTTCTTT CASSQQGNTEAFF
TRBJ1-4 TRBD1 TRBV5-1 - TGCGCCAGCAGCTTTGGGACAGCACAAAATGAAAAACTGTTTTTT CASSFGTAQNEKLFF
TRBJ1-3 TRBD1 TRBV18 - TGTGCCAGCTCACAAGGTTCGACAGGGGCAGTCTCTGGAAACACCATATATTTT CASSQGSTGAVSGNTIYF
TRBJ1-6 TRBD1 TRBV9 - TGTGCCAGCAGCGTAACCCCGGTCGGGACAGGGGATCCCCTCCACTTT CASSVTPVGTGDPLHF
TRBJ1-1 TRBD1 TRBV7-9 - TGTGCCAGCAGTTCGACAGGGTTGAACACTGAAGCTTTCTTT CASSSTGLNTEAFF
TRBJ2-7 - TRBV6-5 - TGTGCCAGCAGTTACGGACACTCGTCCTCCTACGAGCAGTACTTC CASSYGHSSSYEQYF
TRBJ2-3 - TRBV19 - TGTGCCAGACCTACCTTCGGGGGTGGTACGCAGTATTTT CARPTFGGGTQYF
TRBJ1-2 - TRBV27 once TGTGCCAGCAGGGTGGGAGCATATAACTATGGCTACACCTTC CASRVGAYNYGYTF
TRBJ1-1 - TRBV29-1 - TGCAGCGTTGGGCGGGGGTTCGACACTGAAGCTTTCTTT CSVGRGFDTEAFF
TRBJ1-1 TRBD1 TRBV5-1 - TGCGCCAGCAGCCCCCGGGACAGGGGTGGAACTGAAGCTTTCTTT CASSPRDRGGTEAFF
TRBJ2-1 - TRBV5-6 once TGTGCCAGCAGCTTGGGAAGGAGCAATGAGCAGTTCTTC CASSLGRSNEQFF
TRBJ2-5 TRBD2 TRBV19 - TGTGCCAGTAGTCCAGCGGGCGGGGGGACGGGAGAGACCCAGTACTTC CASSPAGGGTGETQYF
TRBJ2-1 TRBD2 TRBV19 - TGTGCCAGTAGTATGTTCGGCGGGGGATCCTACAATGAGCAGTTCTTC CASSMFGGGSYNEQFF
TRBJ2-7 - TRBV15 - TGTGCCACCAGCAGAGTTAGAGGCTACGAGCAGTACTTC CATSRVRGYEQYF
TRBJ1-1 TRBD1 TRBV29-1 - TGCAGCGTTGATCGGACAGGCCTGAACACTGAAGCTTTCTTT CSVDRTGLNTEAFF
TRBJ1-5 - TRBV23-1 - TGCGCCAGCAGCCCCCTGCTCCAGGCCCAGCATTTT CASSPLLQAQHF
TRBJ1-1 - TRBV7-3 - TGTGCCAGCAGGAACTTTCCGAACACTGAAGCTTTCTTT CASRNFPNTEAFF
TRBJ1-1 - TRBV11-2 - TGTGCCAGCAGCCCAATACAGGGAATGAACACTGAAGCTTTCTTT CASSPIQGMNTEAFF
TRBJ1-2 - TRBV19 - TGTGCCAGTAGTACTCGACAGGAACGTGGCTACACCTTC CASSTRQERGYTF
TRBJ2-5 - TRBV25-1 - TGTGCCAGCAGTGAATTTTGGGGGGTTAACCAAGAGACCCAGTACTTC CASSEFWGVNQETQYF
TRBJ1-3 TRBD1 TRBV7-9 - TGTGCCAGCAGCAGCGGGACAGGGACTGGAAACACCATATATTTT CASSSGTGTGNTIYF
TRBJ2-5 - TRBV27 - TGTGCCAGCAGTCTCGGGGTGGTAGAGACCCAGTACTTC CASSLGVVETQYF
TRBJ2-7 - TRBV27 - TGTGCCAGCAGTCCCTTGGACTCCTCCTACGAGCAGTACTTC CASSPLDSSYEQYF